Listed below are T cell receptor beta chains from one sample, sequenced in a study of blood T cell repertoires in COVID-19. Repertoires were generated with immunoSEQ multiplex PCR, while TCRdb's copy carries only in-frame clones and drops some. The table has fewer than 250,000 clones, 85% to 90% seen once. Sequencing input: PBMCs or T cells enriched from blood (not recorded which). The receptors were gathered from a man aged 30 to 39 who had been exposed to COVID-19. CDR3s include the opening cysteine and the closing phenylalanine or tryptophan. D genes are given only for firm matches. Where a row states a size, it is once, few, many or the class of an expanded clone; other rows omit it.

abundance	len	v_gene	j_gene	d_gene	CDR3aa	CDR3nt
-	12	TRBV10-1	TRBJ1-1	-	CASSESGREAFF	TGCGCCAGCAGTGAGTCTGGCAGGGAAGCTTTCTTT
-	14	TRBV28	TRBJ1-2	TRBD1	CASSLPDRGYGYTF	TGTGCCAGCAGTTTGCCCGACAGGGGATATGGCTACACCTTC
-	15	TRBV5-1	TRBJ2-5	TRBD2	CASSAGLAGQETQYF	TGCGCCAGCAGCGCCGGACTAGCGGGACAAGAGACCCAGTACTTC
-	14	TRBV5-6	TRBJ1-2	-	CASSLQVSSYGYTF	TGTGCCAGCAGCCTACAGGTCTCTAGCTATGGCTACACCTTC
-	13	TRBV19	TRBJ1-6	-	CASSILRESPLHF	TGTGCCAGTAGTATTCTTCGGGAGTCACCCCTCCACTTT
-	14	TRBV4-1	TRBJ1-5	-	CASSWQGENQPQHF	TGCGCCAGCAGCTGGCAGGGCGAAAATCAGCCCCAGCATTTT
-	14	TRBV30	TRBJ2-7	TRBD1	CAWSGTGSSYEQYF	TGTGCCTGGAGTGGGACAGGCTCCTCCTACGAGCAGTACTTC
-	16	TRBV5-4	TRBJ2-1	TRBD1	CASSLDGTVSYNEQFF	TGTGCCAGCAGCTTGGATGGGACAGTCTCCTACAATGAGCAGTTCTTC
-	15	TRBV4-1	TRBJ1-3	-	CASSQVPGGGNTIYF	TGCGCCAGCAGCCAAGTTCCGGGGGGCGGAAACACCATATATTTT
-	17	TRBV7-9	TRBJ1-3	TRBD1	CASSQGGVNLSGNTIYF	TGTGCCAGCAGCCAGGGGGGAGTTAATCTCTCTGGAAACACCATATATTTT
-	17	TRBV5-6	TRBJ2-5	TRBD2	CASIRLAGGHPTSTQYF	TGTGCCAGCATTCGGCTAGCGGGGGGCCACCCTACGTCGACCCAGTACTTC
-	13	TRBV7-2	TRBJ2-5	-	CASSLAAQETQYF	TGTGCCAGCAGCTTAGCGGCCCAAGAGACCCAGTACTTC
-	14	TRBV9	TRBJ2-1	TRBD2	CASNSGGGYNEQFF	TGTGCCAGCAATTCTGGCGGGGGTTACAATGAGCAGTTCTTC
-	14	TRBV18	TRBJ1-3	TRBD1	CASSATGYGNTIYF	TGTGCCAGCTCCGCGACAGGGTATGGAAACACCATATATTTT
-	17	TRBV5-1	TRBJ2-3	TRBD2	CASSLAGGGEYTDTQYF	TGCGCCAGCAGCTTGGCGGGCGGGGGGGAATACACAGATACGCAGTATTTT
-	13	TRBV6-5	TRBJ1-1	-	CASSYGSGSEAFF	TGTGCCAGCAGTTACGGCTCAGGGTCCGAAGCTTTCTTT
-	14	TRBV14	TRBJ1-2	-	CASSHSTGFYGYTF	TGTGCCAGCAGCCATTCGACAGGATTCTATGGCTACACCTTC
once	18	TRBV3-1/TRBV3-2	TRBJ1-1	TRBD1	CASSSPGQGPIHNTEAFF	TGTGCCAGCAGCTCACCGGGACAGGGGCCGATCCATAACACTGAAGCTTTCTTT
-	14	TRBV5-1	TRBJ2-5	-	CASSLQDTQETQYF	TGCGCCAGCAGCCTCCAGGACACTCAAGAGACCCAGTACTTC
-	19	TRBV5-1	TRBJ1-3	TRBD1	CASSPSGTGGPSSGNTIYF	TGCGCCAGCAGCCCCTCCGGGACAGGGGGCCCAAGCTCTGGAAACACCATATATTTT
-	16	TRBV5-1	TRBJ2-2	TRBD2	CASSPNSGGNTGELFF	TGCGCCAGCAGCCCAAATTCGGGGGGAAACACCGGGGAGCTGTTTTTT
once	15	TRBV7-2	TRBJ2-3	-	CASSLVVQVTDTQYF	TGTGCCAGCAGCCTGGTGGTGCAGGTCACAGATACGCAGTATTTT
-	17	TRBV5-1	TRBJ2-3	-	CASSLSVRDTSTDTQYF	TGCGCCAGCAGCCTCTCAGTCAGGGATACTAGCACAGATACGCAGTATTTT
-	13	TRBV27	TRBJ2-7	-	CASTGTFPYEQYF	TGTGCCAGCACCGGGACTTTCCCCTACGAGCAGTACTTC
many	15	TRBV2	TRBJ1-4	TRBD1	CASSETGAVSEKLFF	TGTGCCAGCAGCGAAACAGGGGCTGTAAGCGAAAAACTGTTTTTT
-	16	TRBV21-1	TRBJ2-3	-	CASSKALADSTDTQYF	TGTGCCAGCAGCAAAGCTTTAGCGGACAGCACAGATACGCAGTATTTT
-	16	TRBV10-1	TRBJ1-2	TRBD1	CARLQGGRTGDYGYTF	TGCGCCAGACTCCAGGGGGGCCGGACAGGAGACTATGGCTACACCTTC
-	14	TRBV13	TRBJ2-7	-	CASSSGEQGHEQYF	TGTGCCAGCAGCTCTGGCGAACAGGGCCACGAGCAGTACTTC
-	13	TRBV3-1/TRBV3-2	TRBJ1-5	-	CASSKTGNQPQHF	TGTGCCAGCAGTAAGACAGGCAATCAGCCCCAGCATTTT
few	13	TRBV6-6	TRBJ1-6	TRBD1	CASSSAQGTPLHF	TGTGCCAGCAGCTCCGCACAGGGGACACCCCTCCACTTT
-	15	TRBV23-1	TRBJ2-7	-	CASSQPTKPCYEQYF	TGCGCCAGCAGTCAACCCACTAAACCTTGCTACGAGCAGTACTTC
-	16	TRBV9	TRBJ1-2	TRBD1	CASSVGGQGLTYGYTF	TGTGCCAGCAGCGTAGGGGGACAGGGCCTTACCTATGGCTACACCTTC
once	16	TRBV19	TRBJ1-3	TRBD1	CASTIGQGGSGNTIYF	TGTGCCAGTACCATAGGGCAGGGGGGATCTGGAAACACCATATATTTT
few	14	TRBV18	TRBJ2-7	TRBD2	CASSTLAGGPEQYF	TGTGCCAGCTCGACTCTAGCGGGGGGGCCCGAGCAGTACTTC
-	14	TRBV5-1	TRBJ1-5	-	CASSLDQGNQPQHF	TGCGCCAGCAGCTTGGATCAGGGGAATCAGCCCCAGCATTTT
-	10	TRBV29-1	TRBJ1-2	-	CSVTGEGYTF	TGCAGCGTGACGGGGGAGGGCTACACCTTC
-	14	TRBV6-5	TRBJ1-2	TRBD1	CASTQTGGNKGYTF	TGTGCCTCTACACAGACAGGGGGCAATAAGGGCTACACCTTC
-	12	TRBV7-9	TRBJ1-2	-	CASSATAYGYTF	TGTGCCAGCAGCGCGACAGCCTATGGCTACACCTTC
once	12	TRBV6-5	TRBJ1-2	-	CATEGVNYGYTF	TGTGCCACGGAAGGGGTTAATTATGGCTACACCTTC
-	15	TRBV13	TRBJ1-3	-	CASSSAVNSGNTIYF	TGTGCCAGCAGCTCCGCAGTAAACTCTGGAAACACCATATATTTT
-	14	TRBV30	TRBJ1-6	-	CAWSGAGLGSPLHF	TGTGCCTGGAGTGGGGCAGGGCTCGGGTCACCCCTCCACTTT
-	16	TRBV15	TRBJ2-5	-	CATSRERRTVQETQYF	TGTGCCACCAGCAGAGAGCGACGGACAGTCCAAGAGACCCAGTACTTC
-	15	TRBV9	TRBJ2-3	TRBD1	CASSVGDRDADTQYF	TGTGCCAGCAGCGTAGGAGACAGGGATGCAGATACGCAGTATTTT
-	15	TRBV4-2	TRBJ2-5	-	CASSQEGALSQTQYF	TGTGCCAGCAGCCAAGAGGGGGCTTTATCTCAGACCCAGTACTTC
-	17	TRBV7-2	TRBJ2-5	TRBD2	CASSLVWISGGSETQYF	TGTGCCAGCAGCTTAGTGTGGATTAGCGGGGGATCTGAGACCCAGTACTTC
-	13	TRBV10-3	TRBJ1-2	TRBD1	CAIGGQGASGYTF	TGTGCCATAGGGGGACAGGGGGCAAGTGGCTACACCTTC
-	13	TRBV29-1	TRBJ1-1	-	CSAKPQGPTEAFF	TGCAGCGCCAAACCCCAGGGTCCCACTGAAGCTTTCTTT
-	15	TRBV5-1	TRBJ1-6	TRBD1	CASSPLGQGNSPLHF	TGCGCCAGCAGCCCTCTTGGACAGGGAAATTCACCCCTCCACTTT
-	14	TRBV29-1	TRBJ1-1	-	CSVEEGGLNTEAFF	TGCAGCGTTGAAGAGGGAGGTCTTAACACTGAAGCTTTCTTT
-	15	TRBV3-1/TRBV3-2	TRBJ1-3	TRBD1	CASSPPDRAGNTIYF	TGTGCCAGCAGCCCGCCGGACAGGGCTGGAAACACCATATATTTT
-	14	TRBV10-3	TRBJ2-2	TRBD2	CAISPPGGAGELFF	TGTGCCATCAGTCCGCCTGGGGGGGCCGGGGAGCTGTTTTTT
-	13	TRBV19	TRBJ1-2	TRBD1	CASQGQGYYGYTF	TGTGCCAGCCAGGGACAGGGGTACTATGGCTACACCTTC